Below, one T cell receptor (beta chain) is given with its context. Its antigen remains unknown. Through template switching, a universal primer site was introduced, and the cDNA contained unique molecular identifiers. TCRdb re-called the 5' RACE reads through MiXCR, storing one row per CDR3 protein. The table has about 530,000 distinct CDR3 sequences, 20% to 25% seen once. This entry is derived from a study of identical twins. Overall study results and limits: The conclusions drew on cross-sectional statistical analysis instead of tracking the same donors. In zero-insertion analyses, partial confounding could arise from invariant MAIT and iNKT cells. A lower insertion count was a feature of abundant cord blood beta clonotypes, with no such feature in memory repertoires.

Separately, the same data were catalogued under a study of yellow fever vaccine responses in identical twins.

The sequence was obtained from a woman aged 18-30 years in good health. Sample: CD4+ T cells sorted from blood.

CDR3 region: CASSPSPNYGYTF. CDR3 bases: TGTGCCAGCAGCCCCAGTCCAAACTATGGCTACACCTTC. The chain links TRBV12-3 or TRBV12-4 to TRBJ1-2; no definite D call. This CDR3 is built from 13 residues. Trimming removed 6 bases from V and 2 bases from J, with 10 bases in between.